Described below is a single T cell receptor (beta chain) sequence and its context. Its antigen is unknown. With sequencing, the targeted depth ranged from 1 in 200,000 to 1 in 1 million T cells. Produced via immunoSEQ multiplex PCR; TCRdb's table is partial and in-frame only. The data contain 110,000 to 150,000 clones, about 76% of them singletons. The data derive from a study of cytotoxic CD8 clonotypes in ibrutinib-treated CLL. Study-level results: Clonality went up at the time of ibrutinib response, stayed stable in sustained remission, and later dropped back toward its baseline level at progression.

CDR1 and CDR2 from the germline V gene are SGHTA and FQGTGA. This CDR3 is 16 amino acids long. Trimming removed 1 base from V and 3 bases from J, with 13 bases in between. This clonotype was sampled from a human donor with chronic lymphocytic leukemia. Sample: PBMCs, taken after 24 months of ibrutinib treatment. The chain uses TRBV7-3 and TRBJ2-1; maybe TRBD2 (6 bases). The CDR3 DNA reads TGTGCCAGCAGCTTAATTGGGGGGTCCGTCTACAATGAGCAGTTCTTC. Its translation is CASSLIGGSVYNEQFF.